This T cell receptor (beta chain) was identified in a study of T cells after yellow fever vaccination. Study information: In the case of low-cell-number fractions, SMART-Seq v4 Ultra Low Input was used for preparation.

Germline V gene data show CDR1 as KGHSH and CDR2 as LQKENI. V was clipped by 0 bases and J by 1 base, with 12 bases between them. This CDR3 has 16 residues. General study points: Post-booster reappearance was seen for most primary-vaccination clones (roughly 96% CD4, around 89% CD8).

This clonotype was counted a few times. The antigen remains undetermined. MiXCR was run by TCRdb on the 5' RACE reads, yielding one entry per CDR3 protein. The sample holds approximately 300,000 distinct CDR3 sequences, 6.8% seen once. Sequencing was performed on PBMCs, taken more than 40 days after the first yellow fever vaccination. This receptor was obtained from a man aged 18 to 30 who received the YFV17D yellow fever vaccine. This chain connects TRBV18 to TRBJ1-1; perhaps TRBD1 as D (6 bases). The CDR3 here is CASSPPAGAGNTEAFF. CDR3 bases: TGTGCCAGCTCACCACCGGCGGGGGCCGGGAACACTGAAGCTTTCTTT.